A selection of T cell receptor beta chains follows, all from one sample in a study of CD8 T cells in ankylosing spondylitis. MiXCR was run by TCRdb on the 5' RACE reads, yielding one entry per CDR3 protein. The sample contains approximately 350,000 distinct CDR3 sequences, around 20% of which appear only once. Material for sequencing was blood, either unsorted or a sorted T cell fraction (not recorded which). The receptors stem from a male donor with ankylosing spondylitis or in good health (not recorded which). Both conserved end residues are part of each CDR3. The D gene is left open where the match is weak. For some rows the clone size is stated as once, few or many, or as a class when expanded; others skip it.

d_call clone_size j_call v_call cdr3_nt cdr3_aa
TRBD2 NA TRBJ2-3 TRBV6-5 TGTGCCAGCAGTTACGCTCGACTAGCGGGGGGGGCAGATACGCAGTATTTT CASSYARLAGGADTQYF
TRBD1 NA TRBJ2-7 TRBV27 TGTGCCAGCAGTAACGACAGGGTAGGAAGCTACGAGCAGTACTTC CASSNDRVGSYEQYF
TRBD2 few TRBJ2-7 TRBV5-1 TGCGCCAGCAGCAACTGGGACTACAGCCACGAGCAGTACTTC CASSNWDYSHEQYF
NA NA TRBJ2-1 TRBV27 TGTGCCAGCAGTCCCCCGGGACAAGAGCAGTTCTTC CASSPPGQEQFF
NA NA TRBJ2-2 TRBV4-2 TGTGCCAGCAGCCAGTTGGTAGACACCGGGGAGCTGTTTTTT CASSQLVDTGELFF
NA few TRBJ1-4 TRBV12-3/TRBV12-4 TGTGCCAGCACCGAAACCGGAAGGGACAAACTGTTTTTT CASTETGRDKLFF
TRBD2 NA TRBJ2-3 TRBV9 TGTGCCAGCGGCAGAGCGGGGGGATCGGGGGCAGATACGCAGTATTTT CASGRAGGSGADTQYF
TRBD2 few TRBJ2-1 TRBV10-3 TGTGCCATCAGTGGTTTGCGGGGGGCGGCCTACAATGAGCAGTTCTTC CAISGLRGAAYNEQFF
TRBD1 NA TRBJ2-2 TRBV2 TGTGCCAGCAGTGACCCCGGACAGGGATCCGGGGAGCTGTTTTTT CASSDPGQGSGELFF
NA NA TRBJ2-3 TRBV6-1 TGTGCCAGCAGGGCTGGTTTGTCAGATACGCAGTATTTT CASRAGLSDTQYF
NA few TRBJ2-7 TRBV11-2 TGTGCCAGCAGCCATGGGGCCGGGACCTACGAGCAGTACTTC CASSHGAGTYEQYF
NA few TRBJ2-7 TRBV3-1 TGTGCCAGCAGCCCCGACGGGGCAGAAGCCTACGAGCAGTACTTC CASSPDGAEAYEQYF
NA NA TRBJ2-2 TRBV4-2 TGTGCCAGCAGCCGCACGACTCCCGGGAGCGCCGGGGAGCTGTTTTTT CASSRTTPGSAGELFF
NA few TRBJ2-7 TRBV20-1 TGCAGTGCTAGAGGGGGTTACTTC CSARGGYF